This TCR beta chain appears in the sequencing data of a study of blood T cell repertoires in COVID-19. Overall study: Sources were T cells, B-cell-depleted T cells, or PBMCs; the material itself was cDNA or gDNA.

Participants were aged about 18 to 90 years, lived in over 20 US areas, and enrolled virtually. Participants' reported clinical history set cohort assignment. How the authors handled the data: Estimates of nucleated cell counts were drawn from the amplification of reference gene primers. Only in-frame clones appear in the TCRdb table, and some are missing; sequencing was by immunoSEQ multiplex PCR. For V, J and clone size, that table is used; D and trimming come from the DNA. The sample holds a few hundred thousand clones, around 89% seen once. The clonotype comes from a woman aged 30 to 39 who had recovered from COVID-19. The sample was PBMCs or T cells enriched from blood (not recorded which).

The CDR3 here is CASGTTGSVEQYF. In nucleotides, the CDR3 is TGCGCCAGCGGAACGACAGGGTCGGTCGAGCAGTACTTC. This rearrangement joins TRBV5-1 to TRBJ2-7; 7 nucleotides match TRBD1. Germline-derived CDR1 and CDR2 are SGHRS and YFSETQ. The CDR3 has 13 residues. The V segment lost 7 bases and the J segment 6 bases; nucleotides outside the gene matches: 10.